The present entry profiles one TCR beta chain with its context. Its target is unknown. These data belong to a study of cytomegalovirus exposure and HLA in healthy donors. General observations from the study: In terms of immune exposure information, only CMV serostatus was available. The authors later found TCR association rates varying by HLA locus, with DRB1 most and HLA-C fewest. One variant, a missense change in DCLRE1C, was linked in a later analysis to TCR beta V- and J-gene trimming.

Germline CDR1 is PRHDT and CDR2 is FYEKMQ (reference sequence). CDR3 size: 15 residues. V lost 7 bases to trimming and J lost 0 bases; unmatched junction nucleotides: 8. PCR primers comprised 60 Vbeta and 13 Jbeta primers. Only in-frame clones appear in the TCRdb table, and some are missing; sequencing was by immunoSEQ multiplex PCR. The sample carries over 95,000 clones, about 80% recorded once. Sequencing was performed on PBMCs. This rearrangement joins TRBV13 to TRBJ2-7; TRBD1 aligns across 8 bases. This receptor was identified in a female donor in good health and CMV-seronegative. The CDR3 is CASTAWDRSSYEQYF. CDR3 DNA: TGTGCCAGCACCGCTTGGGACAGGAGCTCCTACGAGCAGTACTTC.